These T cell receptor beta chains were read from a single sample in a study of blood T cell repertoires in COVID-19. Measured with immunoSEQ multiplex PCR; TCRdb has only the in-frame clones, and not every one. The sample yields more than 110,000 clones, approximately 84% seen once. What was sequenced was peripheral blood. Source of these receptors: a human donor in a cohort sampled during active COVID-19. Both conserved end residues are part of each CDR3. Fields, in order: V gene, D gene, J gene, clone size, CDR3 protein, CDR3 DNA. D genes are given only for firm matches. Part of the rows lack a size; the others show once, few, many or a class for expanded clones.

v_call: TRBV5-8; d_call: TRBD1; j_call: TRBJ2-3; clone_size: -; cdr3_aa: CASSFVGQATDTQYF; cdr3_nt: TGTGCCAGCAGCTTTGTCGGACAGGCCACAGATACGCAGTATTTT
v_call: TRBV19; d_call: -; j_call: TRBJ2-2; clone_size: -; cdr3_aa: CATTQSPGARTGELFF; cdr3_nt: TGTGCCACGACCCAATCTCCGGGTGCGAGGACCGGGGAGCTGTTTTTT
v_call: TRBV19; d_call: TRBD2; j_call: TRBJ2-2; clone_size: -; cdr3_aa: CASSMGGLAGGMELFF; cdr3_nt: TGTGCCAGTAGTATGGGAGGACTAGCGGGGGGGATGGAGCTGTTTTTT
v_call: TRBV19; d_call: -; j_call: TRBJ1-3; clone_size: -; cdr3_aa: CASSIYPREISGNTIYF; cdr3_nt: TGTGCCAGTAGTATATACCCCAGGGAAATCTCTGGAAACACCATATATTTT
v_call: TRBV14; d_call: -; j_call: TRBJ1-1; clone_size: -; cdr3_aa: CASSQDARNTEAFF; cdr3_nt: TGTGCCAGCAGCCAAGATGCGAGGAACACTGAAGCTTTCTTT
v_call: TRBV11-3; d_call: -; j_call: TRBJ1-2; clone_size: -; cdr3_aa: CASSLIRGSGGYTF; cdr3_nt: TGTGCCAGCAGCTTAATTCGGGGTTCGGGAGGCTACACCTTC
v_call: TRBV3-1/TRBV3-2; d_call: TRBD2; j_call: TRBJ2-7; clone_size: -; cdr3_aa: CASSQTRAGGSEQYF; cdr3_nt: TGTGCCAGCAGCCAAACTAGAGCGGGGGGGAGCGAGCAGTACTTC
v_call: TRBV5-4; d_call: TRBD2; j_call: TRBJ2-1; clone_size: once; cdr3_aa: CASSPGLAGQGEQFF; cdr3_nt: TGTGCCAGCAGCCCGGGACTAGCGGGACAAGGAGAGCAGTTCTTC
v_call: TRBV6-6; d_call: -; j_call: TRBJ2-7; clone_size: -; cdr3_aa: CASRLFQSEQYF; cdr3_nt: TGTGCCAGCAGACTATTCCAGAGCGAGCAGTACTTC
v_call: TRBV9; d_call: TRBD1; j_call: TRBJ1-1; clone_size: -; cdr3_aa: CASSTGQGVSEAFF; cdr3_nt: TGTGCCAGCAGCACTGGACAGGGGGTTTCAGAAGCTTTCTTT
v_call: TRBV6-6; d_call: TRBD1; j_call: TRBJ1-2; clone_size: once; cdr3_aa: CASSRRQGDYGYTF; cdr3_nt: TGTGCCAGCAGTAGGAGACAGGGGGACTATGGCTACACCTTC
v_call: TRBV9; d_call: -; j_call: TRBJ2-7; clone_size: -; cdr3_aa: CASSRTGKSEQYF; cdr3_nt: TGTGCCAGCAGCCGTACAGGGAAGAGCGAGCAGTACTTC
v_call: TRBV4-1; d_call: -; j_call: TRBJ1-6; clone_size: few; cdr3_aa: CASSQDRQNSPLHF; cdr3_nt: TGCGCCAGCAGCCAAGATCGACAGAATTCACCCCTCCACTTT
v_call: TRBV6-6; d_call: TRBD1; j_call: TRBJ2-5; clone_size: -; cdr3_aa: CASSDSGTGGETQYF; cdr3_nt: TGTGCCAGCAGTGACTCCGGGACAGGGGGAGAGACCCAGTACTTC
v_call: TRBV19; d_call: -; j_call: TRBJ1-5; clone_size: once; cdr3_aa: CASSSHGANSNQPQHF; cdr3_nt: TGTGCCAGTAGTTCACATGGGGCTAATAGCAATCAGCCCCAGCATTTT
v_call: TRBV10-3; d_call: -; j_call: TRBJ2-3; clone_size: -; cdr3_aa: CASGTSTDTQYF; cdr3_nt: TGTGCCAGCGGGACGAGCACAGATACGCAGTATTTT
v_call: TRBV10-3; d_call: -; j_call: TRBJ2-3; clone_size: -; cdr3_aa: CAISEGRGSTDTQYF; cdr3_nt: TGTGCCATCAGTGAGGGGCGGGGTAGCACAGATACGCAGTATTTT
v_call: TRBV6-5; d_call: TRBD1; j_call: TRBJ2-2; clone_size: once; cdr3_aa: CASSYTDRGPGELFF; cdr3_nt: TGTGCCAGCAGTTACACAGACAGGGGCCCCGGGGAGCTGTTTTTT
v_call: TRBV11-3; d_call: TRBD1; j_call: TRBJ2-2; clone_size: -; cdr3_aa: CASSRDRGSAGELFF; cdr3_nt: TGTGCCAGCAGCAGGGACAGGGGATCGGCCGGGGAGCTGTTTTTT
v_call: TRBV2; d_call: -; j_call: TRBJ2-1; clone_size: once; cdr3_aa: CASRARTDSYNEQFF; cdr3_nt: TGTGCCAGCAGAGCCCGGACAGACTCCTACAATGAGCAGTTCTTC
v_call: TRBV28; d_call: TRBD1; j_call: TRBJ1-1; clone_size: -; cdr3_aa: CASRSLQGVNPWQAFF; cdr3_nt: TGTGCCAGCAGATCCTTACAGGGGGTTAATCCCTGGCAGGCTTTCTTT
v_call: TRBV7-2; d_call: -; j_call: TRBJ1-2; clone_size: -; cdr3_aa: CASSYVRGGGGYTF; cdr3_nt: TGTGCCAGCAGCTACGTACGGGGGGGCGGCGGCTACACCTTC
v_call: TRBV6-1; d_call: TRBD1; j_call: TRBJ1-2; clone_size: -; cdr3_aa: CASSEGTGHNYGYTF; cdr3_nt: TGTGCCAGCAGTGAAGGGACAGGTCATAACTATGGCTACACCTTC
v_call: TRBV7-2; d_call: -; j_call: TRBJ2-2; clone_size: few; cdr3_aa: CASRPPGQNTGELFF; cdr3_nt: TGTGCCAGCAGGCCACCGGGACAGAACACCGGGGAGCTGTTTTTT
v_call: TRBV5-6; d_call: -; j_call: TRBJ2-2; clone_size: -; cdr3_aa: CASSLPGRSNTGELFF; cdr3_nt: TGTGCCAGCAGCTTACCAGGGCGATCGAACACCGGGGAGCTGTTTTTT
v_call: TRBV5-4; d_call: -; j_call: TRBJ2-5; clone_size: once; cdr3_aa: CASSFTDQETQYF; cdr3_nt: TGTGCCAGCAGCTTCACAGATCAAGAGACCCAGTACTTC
v_call: TRBV6-5; d_call: TRBD1; j_call: TRBJ2-7; clone_size: -; cdr3_aa: CASRRTGGQNEQYF; cdr3_nt: TGTGCCAGCAGACGGACAGGGGGTCAAAACGAGCAGTACTTC
v_call: TRBV24-1; d_call: TRBD2; j_call: TRBJ2-2; clone_size: -; cdr3_aa: CATSAASGGAGELFF; cdr3_nt: TGTGCCACCAGTGCGGCGAGCGGGGGGGCCGGGGAGCTGTTTTTT
v_call: TRBV29-1; d_call: -; j_call: TRBJ1-4; clone_size: -; cdr3_aa: CSVGLATNEKLFF; cdr3_nt: TGCAGCGTTGGGCTTGCAACTAATGAAAAACTGTTTTTT
v_call: TRBV3-1/TRBV3-2; d_call: TRBD2; j_call: TRBJ2-3; clone_size: -; cdr3_aa: CASSQNRNSGGFGTQYF; cdr3_nt: TGTGCCAGCAGCCAAAACAGGAATAGCGGGGGGTTCGGTACGCAGTATTTT
v_call: TRBV3-1/TRBV3-2; d_call: TRBD1; j_call: TRBJ1-3; clone_size: -; cdr3_aa: CASSPRTGVNTIYF; cdr3_nt: TGTGCCAGCAGCCCCCGGACAGGGGTGAACACCATATATTTT
v_call: TRBV20-1; d_call: -; j_call: TRBJ2-4; clone_size: -; cdr3_aa: CSASITDIQYF; cdr3_nt: TGCAGTGCTAGTATAACGGACATTCAGTACTTC
v_call: TRBV11-3; d_call: TRBD2; j_call: TRBJ2-3; clone_size: once; cdr3_aa: CASSPLSGGSTDTQYF; cdr3_nt: TGTGCCAGCAGCCCCCTTAGCGGGGGGAGCACAGATACGCAGTATTTT
v_call: TRBV19; d_call: -; j_call: TRBJ1-2; clone_size: once; cdr3_aa: CASRMTGDYGYTF; cdr3_nt: TGTGCCAGTAGAATGACAGGAGACTATGGCTACACCTTC
v_call: TRBV5-6; d_call: TRBD1; j_call: TRBJ2-3; clone_size: -; cdr3_aa: CASSSVDRGRVDTQYF; cdr3_nt: TGTGCCAGCAGCTCGGTCGACAGGGGGCGTGTAGATACGCAGTATTTT
v_call: TRBV14; d_call: TRBD1; j_call: TRBJ2-7; clone_size: -; cdr3_aa: CASSPTGNYEQYF; cdr3_nt: TGTGCCAGCAGCCCGACAGGGAATTACGAGCAGTACTTC
v_call: TRBV28; d_call: -; j_call: TRBJ2-1; clone_size: -; cdr3_aa: CASGGGSTYNEQFF; cdr3_nt: TGTGCCAGTGGTGGGGGCTCCACCTACAATGAGCAGTTCTTC
v_call: TRBV27; d_call: TRBD2; j_call: TRBJ2-5; clone_size: -; cdr3_aa: CASQKAALAGHQETQYF; cdr3_nt: TGTGCCAGCCAGAAGGCGGCCCTAGCGGGGCATCAAGAGACCCAGTACTTC
v_call: TRBV5-1; d_call: -; j_call: TRBJ1-1; clone_size: -; cdr3_aa: CASSLAGGNTEAFF; cdr3_nt: TGCGCCAGCAGCTTGGCCGGGGGGAACACTGAAGCTTTCTTT
v_call: TRBV6-6; d_call: -; j_call: TRBJ1-2; clone_size: -; cdr3_aa: CASSTIYGYTF; cdr3_nt: TGTGCCAGCAGCACTATCTATGGCTACACCTTC
v_call: TRBV18; d_call: TRBD2; j_call: TRBJ2-1; clone_size: -; cdr3_aa: CASSDLAGGENEQFF; cdr3_nt: TGTGCCAGCTCAGATTTAGCGGGAGGCGAGAATGAGCAGTTCTTC
v_call: TRBV10-3; d_call: TRBD1; j_call: TRBJ1-2; clone_size: -; cdr3_aa: CAISPGGTLFYGYTF; cdr3_nt: TGTGCCATCAGCCCAGGGGGAACTCTGTTCTATGGCTACACCTTC
v_call: TRBV4-3; d_call: TRBD1; j_call: TRBJ1-4; clone_size: -; cdr3_aa: CASSQGDRVGEKLFF; cdr3_nt: TGCGCCAGCAGCCAAGGGGACAGGGTTGGCGAAAAACTGTTTTTT
v_call: TRBV5-8; d_call: -; j_call: TRBJ1-4; clone_size: -; cdr3_aa: CASSLRQVPEKLFF; cdr3_nt: TGTGCCAGCAGCTTGAGGCAGGTCCCCGAAAAACTGTTTTTT
v_call: TRBV3-1/TRBV3-2; d_call: -; j_call: TRBJ1-1; clone_size: -; cdr3_aa: CASSLFVTGITEAFF; cdr3_nt: TGTGCCAGCAGCCTTTTTGTTACAGGGATCACTGAAGCTTTCTTT
v_call: TRBV10-3; d_call: -; j_call: TRBJ1-5; clone_size: -; cdr3_aa: CAISETRQRNQPQHF; cdr3_nt: TGTGCCATCAGTGAGACCCGACAACGCAATCAGCCCCAGCATTTT
v_call: TRBV5-4; d_call: TRBD2; j_call: TRBJ2-3; clone_size: -; cdr3_aa: CASSSRLAGADTQYF; cdr3_nt: TGTGCCAGCAGCTCCCGGCTAGCGGGAGCAGATACGCAGTATTTT
v_call: TRBV29-1; d_call: TRBD2; j_call: TRBJ2-3; clone_size: -; cdr3_aa: CSVGGTTDTQYF; cdr3_nt: TGCAGCGTGGGAGGGACTACAGATACGCAGTATTTT
v_call: TRBV5-1; d_call: -; j_call: TRBJ1-2; clone_size: -; cdr3_aa: CASSLFPTGQVGGYTF; cdr3_nt: TGCGCCAGCAGCTTGTTTCCCACGGGACAAGTCGGTGGCTACACCTTC
v_call: TRBV4-2; d_call: TRBD2; j_call: TRBJ2-1; clone_size: -; cdr3_aa: CASRLAGGHNEQFF; cdr3_nt: TGTGCCAGCAGACTAGCGGGGGGGCACAATGAGCAGTTCTTC
v_call: TRBV7-2; d_call: -; j_call: TRBJ2-3; clone_size: -; cdr3_aa: CASSLAQEDTQYF; cdr3_nt: TGTGCCAGCAGCTTAGCGCAAGAGGATACGCAGTATTTT